This is a list of T cell receptor beta chains from one sample in a study of T cell changes during pregnancy in multiple sclerosis. The data were produced by immunoSEQ multiplex PCR, yet TCRdb's version contains in-frame clones alone and is incomplete. Of 35,000 to 50,000 clones listed, roughly nine tenths are singletons. The source was CD4+ T cells from peripheral blood mononuclear cells, collected after pregnancy. The receptors were sampled from a female donor with multiple sclerosis, enrolled in a pregnancy study. Each CDR3 is given with its conserved first and last residue. The D gene is left open where the match is weak. Clone size is not always given. Where it is, it says once, few, many or a class for expanded clones.

abundance: NA; len: 15; j_gene: TRBJ2-3; v_gene: TRBV5-4; d_gene: NA; CDR3aa: CASSLGGGLGDTQYF; CDR3nt: TGTGCCAGCAGCTTGGGCGGCGGGTTGGGGGATACGCAGTATTTT
abundance: NA; len: 14; j_gene: TRBJ1-2; v_gene: TRBV13; d_gene: TRBD1; CDR3aa: CASSFGQGDYGYTF; CDR3nt: TGTGCCAGCAGCTTCGGACAGGGGGACTATGGCTACACCTTC
abundance: NA; len: 12; j_gene: TRBJ2-7; v_gene: TRBV29-1; d_gene: NA; CDR3aa: CSVASGSYEQYF; CDR3nt: TGCAGCGTTGCATCGGGTTCCTACGAGCAGTACTTC
abundance: NA; len: 17; j_gene: TRBJ2-1; v_gene: TRBV15; d_gene: TRBD2; CDR3aa: CATSRGRLAETYNEQFF; CDR3nt: TGTGCCACCAGCAGAGGTAGACTAGCGGAAACCTACAATGAGCAGTTCTTC
abundance: NA; len: 14; j_gene: TRBJ1-5; v_gene: TRBV7-2; d_gene: TRBD1; CDR3aa: CASSRQGGNQPQHF; CDR3nt: TGTGCCAGCAGCCGACAGGGAGGCAATCAGCCCCAGCATTTT
abundance: NA; len: 15; j_gene: TRBJ2-5; v_gene: TRBV18; d_gene: TRBD2; CDR3aa: CASSPPSREGETQYF; CDR3nt: TGTGCCAGCTCACCTCCTTCAAGGGAGGGAGAGACCCAGTACTTC
abundance: NA; len: 15; j_gene: TRBJ2-3; v_gene: TRBV5-5; d_gene: NA; CDR3aa: CASSSGRTSTDTQYF; CDR3nt: TGTGCCAGCAGCTCTGGACGGACTAGCACAGATACGCAGTATTTT
abundance: NA; len: 14; j_gene: TRBJ2-3; v_gene: TRBV10-2; d_gene: TRBD2; CDR3aa: CASDRDYHADTQYF; CDR3nt: TGCGCCAGCGACCGGGACTACCACGCAGATACGCAGTATTTT
abundance: NA; len: 12; j_gene: TRBJ2-3; v_gene: TRBV5-1; d_gene: NA; CDR3aa: CASSQSTDTQYF; CDR3nt: TGCGCCAGCAGCCAAAGCACAGATACGCAGTATTTT
abundance: NA; len: 15; j_gene: TRBJ1-1; v_gene: TRBV19; d_gene: NA; CDR3aa: CASSLAGQKNTEAFF; CDR3nt: TGTGCCAGTAGCCTCGCCGGACAGAAGAACACTGAAGCTTTCTTT
abundance: once; len: 15; j_gene: TRBJ1-5; v_gene: TRBV4-1; d_gene: NA; CDR3aa: CASSQDQGSFQPQHF; CDR3nt: TGCGCCAGCAGCCAAGATCAGGGGTCATTTCAGCCCCAGCATTTT
abundance: NA; len: 13; j_gene: TRBJ2-2; v_gene: TRBV7-3; d_gene: NA; CDR3aa: CASSPYNTGELFF; CDR3nt: TGTGCCAGCAGCCCCTATAACACCGGGGAGCTGTTTTTT
abundance: once; len: 15; j_gene: TRBJ2-1; v_gene: TRBV5-1; d_gene: TRBD2; CDR3aa: CASSDTSGNYNEQFF; CDR3nt: TGCGCCAGCAGCGATACTAGCGGGAACTACAATGAGCAGTTCTTC
abundance: NA; len: 15; j_gene: TRBJ2-3; v_gene: TRBV27; d_gene: NA; CDR3aa: CASSLPRLRTDTQYF; CDR3nt: TGTGCCAGCAGTTTACCCCGACTAAGAACAGATACGCAGTATTTT
abundance: NA; len: 16; j_gene: TRBJ1-4; v_gene: TRBV7-9; d_gene: TRBD1; CDR3aa: CASSLVWDREGEKLFF; CDR3nt: TGTGCCAGCAGCTTAGTCTGGGACAGGGAGGGCGAAAAACTGTTTTTT
abundance: once; len: 13; j_gene: TRBJ2-3; v_gene: TRBV30; d_gene: TRBD2; CDR3aa: CVASGGSTDTQYF; CDR3nt: TGTGTGGCAAGCGGGGGGAGCACAGATACGCAGTATTTT
abundance: NA; len: 16; j_gene: TRBJ2-3; v_gene: TRBV7-2; d_gene: TRBD2; CDR3aa: CASSKRQAGWADTQYF; CDR3nt: TGTGCCAGCAGTAAACGACAAGCGGGGTGGGCAGATACGCAGTATTTT
abundance: NA; len: 16; j_gene: TRBJ2-7; v_gene: TRBV4-3; d_gene: TRBD1; CDR3aa: CASSPGTAALTYEQYF; CDR3nt: TGCGCCAGCAGCCCAGGGACAGCAGCCCTTACCTACGAGCAGTACTTC
abundance: NA; len: 16; j_gene: TRBJ2-1; v_gene: TRBV19; d_gene: TRBD2; CDR3aa: CASSPLAGATYNEQFF; CDR3nt: TGTGCCAGTAGTCCCCTAGCGGGGGCCACCTACAATGAGCAGTTCTTC
abundance: NA; len: 14; j_gene: TRBJ2-3; v_gene: TRBV19; d_gene: TRBD1; CDR3aa: CASTQDRALDTQYF; CDR3nt: TGTGCCAGTACCCAGGACAGGGCTCTAGATACGCAGTATTTT